The 8 T cell receptor beta chains in this list originate from one sample, sequenced in a study of T cells in Graves' hyperthyroidism and ophthalmopathy (dated by TCRdb to between 2018 and 2021). To prepare the library, multiplex PCR was applied. TCRdb shows the sequencer as Illumina HiSeq 2000. Amplification of TCR beta CDR3 regions was carried out from RNA transcripts. For the first round of RT-PCR on the TCR CDR3, the HTBI primer set was used together with the Qiagen OneStep RT-PCR kit. The public sequencing data were trimmed at Q25 with fastp and processed into clonotypes with MiXCR by TCRdb, which kept only in-frame beta chains. Rows merge per CDR3 protein into single entries with the most common DNA and genes. The sample table records approximately 700,000 distinct CDR3 sequences; about 15% of these occur just once. The top ten clones comprise over 7.5% of the sample. Sequenced material: blood. These receptors all stem from a man aged 18 to 29 with Graves' hyperthyroidism.

In its sample, this clonotype was seen a few times. This chain joins TRBV12-3 or TRBV12-4 and TRBJ2-1, with 8 bases fitting TRBD1. V gave up 3 bases and J gave up 12 bases; unmatched junction bases: 16. The CDR3 loop spans 16 amino acids. The CDR3 here is CASSLRGQAPRQGQFF. The CDR3 region has the DNA TGTGCCAGCAGTTTGCGGGGACAGGCCCCTCGGCAAGGGCAGTTCTTC.

This clonotype was detected a few times. The CDR3 protein is CASSLRGLGGYTF. CDR3 DNA sequence: TGTGCCAGCAGCTTACGGGGGCTCGGTGGCTACACCTTC. The V call is TRBV7-8, the J call TRBJ1-2; TRBD1 might be the D (6 bases). The CDR3 is 13 residues long. Germline V gene lookup returns CDR1 SGHVS and CDR2 FQNEAQ. V lost 2 bases, J lost 7 bases, and 11 bases lay in between.

This clonotype has a count of ten or more. CDR3 residues: CASSLRLAGGGDTQYF. DNA for the CDR3: TGTGCCAGCAGCTTACGCCTAGCGGGAGGCGGAGATACGCAGTATTTT. The rearrangement uses TRBV7-9 and TRBJ2-3; 11 bases are shared with TRBD2. This CDR3 comprises 16 residues. The J segment lost 5 bases and the V segment lost 2 bases, leaving 6 bases of the junction unmatched. Per the germline V gene, CDR1 is SEHNR and CDR2 is FQNEAQ (reference sequence).

There are many counts of this clonotype. The gene calls are TRBV6-6 and TRBJ1-6; D is unclear. This CDR3 contains 16 residues. Trimming shortened V by 2 bases and J by 3 bases, and 11 bases separated the two germline ends. From germline, CDR1 is MNHNY and CDR2 SVGAGI (reference sequence). The CDR3 loop is CASSYESGLYNSPLHF. In nucleotides, the CDR3 is TGTGCCAGCAGTTACGAGTCGGGTCTCTATAATTCACCCCTCCACTTT.

This clonotype came up a few times. V usage is TRBV4-3 and J usage is TRBJ2-1, with a weak D call TRBD2 (5 bases). Trimming removed 3 bases from V and 0 bases from J, with 15 bases in between. The CDR3 has 17 residues. CDR1 is LGHNA and CDR2 is YSLEER in the germline V gene. Here the CDR3 reads CASSQGDFGVSYNEQFF. The CDR3 region has the DNA TGCGCCAGCAGCCAGGGTGATTTCGGGGTCTCCTACAATGAGCAGTTCTTC.

This clonotype has at least ten counts. The V call is TRBV7-2, the J call TRBJ2-5, with 7 nucleotides matching TRBD2. V shed 6 bases, J shed 5 bases, and the junction held 12 bases outside the gene matches. The CDR3 consists of 15 residues. Germline V gene lookup returns CDR1 SGHTA and CDR2 FQGNSA. The CDR3 DNA sequence: TGTGCCAGCAGTTCCTTCCCCCCGCGGGGGGAGACCCAGTACTTC. Protein: CASSSFPPRGETQYF.

This clonotype came up a few times. J is TRBJ2-7 and V is TRBV11-3; tentatively, D is TRBD1 (6 bases). The germline gives CDR1 SGHNT, CDR2 YENEEA. With 5 bases removed from V and 2 bases from J, the gap between germline ends came to 16 bases. This CDR3 comprises 15 residues. CDR3 residues: CASSRGSSGPYEQYF. The DNA for the CDR3 is TGTGCCAGCAGCAGGGGGTCCTCAGGCCCCTACGAGCAGTACTTC.

This sequence joins TRBV15 and TRBJ1-5; D gene uncertain. Looked up from germline, CDR1 is LNHNV and CDR2 is YYDKDF (reference sequence). This CDR3 contains 14 residues. Between the trimmed V and J ends, which lost 0 bases and 4 bases, there was a span of 7 bases. Written as DNA, the CDR3 is TGTGCCACCAGCAGAGATGTGACGAATCAGCCCCAGCATTTT. This gives the protein CATSRDVTNQPQHF.